These T cell receptor beta chains were read from a single sample in a study of T-cell reconstitution after alpha-beta-depleted transplantation in children. TCRdb re-analysed the PCR reads in MiXCR, keeping a single row per CDR3 protein. The sample has approximately 800,000 distinct CDR3 sequences, roughly 15% seen once. Specimen: PBMCs, mostly from graft donor cells, collected 360 days after TCRalphabeta/CD19-depleted stem cell transplant. These receptor sequences come from a male patient younger than 18 who had a stem cell transplant for acute lymphoblastic leukemia, so the T cells may come from the graft donor. The CDR3 runs from the conserved cysteine through the conserved F or W. D genes are given only for firm matches. Some rows have no size entry. The others give once, few or many, or a class for an expanded clone.

J: TRBJ2-7; D: TRBD2; size: .; V: TRBV27; CDR3: CASSLGVAGVAYEQYF; DNA: TGTGCCAGCAGTTTGGGAGTAGCGGGAGTGGCCTACGAGCAGTACTTC
J: TRBJ1-2; D: .; size: .; V: TRBV29-1; CDR3: CSVASDARGGYTF; DNA: TGCAGCGTTGCTTCGGACGCGCGGGGTGGCTACACCTTC
J: TRBJ2-1; D: .; size: few; V: TRBV5-1; CDR3: CASSLVFEKNEQFF; DNA: TGCGCCAGCAGCTTGGTGTTCGAAAAAAATGAGCAGTTCTTC
J: TRBJ2-4; D: .; size: .; V: TRBV2; CDR3: CASSAGLGLGNF; DNA: TGTGCCAGCAGTGCAGGACTCGGACTCGGAAACTTC
J: TRBJ1-1; D: TRBD1; size: .; V: TRBV5-1; CDR3: CASSRGQAPETEAFF; DNA: TGCGCCAGCAGTCGCGGACAGGCCCCGGAGACTGAAGCTTTCTTT
J: TRBJ2-2; D: .; size: many; V: TRBV28; CDR3: CASSTSGELFF; DNA: TGTGCCAGCAGCACCTCCGGGGAGCTGTTTTTT
J: TRBJ2-5; D: .; size: .; V: TRBV5-1; CDR3: CASSLASVGPGAQETQYF; DNA: TGCGCCAGCAGCTTGGCAAGTGTGGGCCCAGGTGCCCAAGAGACCCAGTACTTC
J: TRBJ2-1; D: .; size: many; V: TRBV7-2; CDR3: CASSLEDSYNEQFF; DNA: TGTGCCAGCAGCTTGGAGGATTCCTACAATGAGCAGTTCTTC
J: TRBJ2-2; D: .; size: few; V: TRBV5-1; CDR3: CASSRRTDANTGELFF; DNA: TGCGCCAGCAGCCGGAGGACGGACGCGAACACCGGGGAGCTGTTTTTT
J: TRBJ1-5; D: .; size: .; V: TRBV5-1; CDR3: CASSLAGLRDQPQHF; DNA: TGCGCCAGCAGCTTGGCTGGCTTGCGTGATCAGCCCCAGCATTTT
J: TRBJ2-5; D: .; size: .; V: TRBV20-1; CDR3: CSARSQLEEETQYF; DNA: TGCAGTGCTAGATCCCAACTAGAGGAAGAGACCCAGTACTTC
J: TRBJ2-7; D: TRBD2; size: .; V: TRBV27; CDR3: CASSLEREHEQYF; DNA: TGTGCCAGCAGTCTCGAGCGGGAGCACGAGCAGTACTTC
J: TRBJ2-5; D: .; size: many; V: TRBV7-9; CDR3: CASSLPGAQETQYF; DNA: TGTGCCAGCAGCTTGCCCGGGGCCCAAGAGACCCAGTACTTC
J: TRBJ2-7; D: TRBD2; size: few; V: TRBV5-1; CDR3: CASSFPGLAEGSSYEQYF; DNA: TGCGCCAGCAGCTTCCCGGGACTAGCGGAGGGAAGCTCCTACGAGCAGTACTTC
J: TRBJ1-1; D: TRBD1; size: few; V: TRBV7-9; CDR3: CASSVGTGGPEAFF; DNA: TGTGCCAGCAGCGTGGGGACAGGGGGCCCTGAAGCTTTCTTT